Shown below are 14 T cell receptor beta chains from a single sample sequenced in a study of T cell clones after liver transplantation. Measured with immunoSEQ multiplex PCR; TCRdb has only the in-frame clones, and not every one. The sample includes some 80,000 clones, roughly 84% of them seen just once. The specimen was CD4+ T cells from blood, collected less than 50 months after liver transplant. These receptor sequences come from a human patient who received a liver transplant. Some T cells may be provided by the graft donor.

A note on this clone: Other DNA sequences in the same sample also yield this CDR3. The rearrangement joins TRBV4-3 to TRBJ2-3; no reliable D call. Trimming stripped 4 bases from V and 2 bases from J, with 10 bases between. The CDR3 is 14 residues long. The germline gives CDR1 LGHNA, CDR2 YSLEER. The CDR3 spells CASSPRQITDTQYF. CDR3 coding DNA: TGCGCCAGCAGCCCGAGACAAATCACAGATACGCAGTATTTT.

The chain links TRBV27 to TRBJ2-3; D not certain. CDR1 and CDR2 (germline): MNHEY, SMNVEV (reference sequence). This CDR3 spans 14 amino acids. Between the trimmed V and J ends, which lost 7 bases and 0 bases, there was a span of 11 bases. In DNA form, the CDR3 reads TGTGCCAGCATTCCCTCTTCTAGCACAGATACGCAGTATTTT. Amino acids: CASIPSSSTDTQYF.

The chain combines TRBV4-2 with TRBJ1-1; 7 bases agree with TRBD1. Germline lookup yields CDR1 LGHNA and CDR2 YNFKEQ. CDR3 length equals 15 residues. With V trimmed by 0 bases and J by 8 bases, 9 bases remained unmatched. The DNA of the CDR3 is TGTGCCAGCAGCCAAGATCGAAAAGGGGGCGCCGAAGCTTTCTTT. Protein: CASSQDRKGGAEAFF.

In its sample, this clone was seen once. CDR3 sequence: CASSLGLAGGLETQYF. The CDR3 DNA follows: TGTGCCAGCAGCTTGGGACTAGCGGGGGGGTTGGAGACCCAGTACTTC. The J gene is TRBJ2-5, the V gene TRBV13, with 16 bases aligning to TRBD2. V lost 3 bases and J lost 5; bases outside the gene matches: 3. The germline CDR1 and CDR2 sequences are PRHDT and FYEKMQ (reference sequence). The CDR3 sequence is 16 residues long.

The chain employs TRBV28 and TRBJ2-3; 7 nucleotides line up with TRBD2. The CDR3 is made up of 17 amino acids. V gave up 5 bases and J gave up 2 bases; unmatched junction bases: 13. Germline V gives CDR1 MDHEN, CDR2 SYDVKM. CDR3 in DNA: TGTGCCAGCAGTCCGTCGGCGGCTAGCGGAAACACAGATACGCAGTATTTT. Its protein is CASSPSAASGNTDTQYF. Full variable domain (remainder filled in from reference TRBV28 and TRBJ2-3): DVKVTQSSRYLVKRTGEKVFLECVQDMDHENMFWYRQDPGLGLRLIYFSYDVKMKEKGDIPEGYSVSREKKERFSLILESASTNQTSMYLCASSPSAASGNTDTQYFGPGTRLTVL.

The CDR3 DNA sequence: TGTGCCAGCAGCCGACGGACAGGCCTTAACTATGGCTACACCTTC. This codes for CASSRRTGLNYGYTF. V and J are TRBV5-8 and TRBJ1-2; TRBD1 matches at 7 bases. Germline V gene lookup returns CDR1 SGHTS and CDR2 YDEGEE. The CDR3 spans 15 residues. V lost 4 bases to trimming and J lost 1 base; unmatched junction nucleotides: 7.

This chain joins TRBV7-2 and TRBJ2-1; 11 bases agree with TRBD2. V shed 2 bases and J 5 bases; nucleotides not matched to a gene: 5. Germline assignment: CDR1 SGHTA and CDR2 FQGNSA. The length of the CDR3 is 16 residues. Here the CDR3 DNA reads TGTGCCAGCAGCTTACAGGGACTAGCGGAGAACAATGAGCAGTTCTTC. Amino acids: CASSLQGLAENNEQFF.

The chain combines TRBV2 with TRBJ2-4, with D unresolved. This CDR3 is built from 11 residues. Germline CDR1 and CDR2: SNHLY and FYNNEI. Trimming left V 5 bases short and J 7 bases short, with 6 bases between. The CDR3, as DNA: TGTGCCAGCAGTTTAAACAACATTCAGTACTTC. Its protein is CASSLNNIQYF.

This chain joins TRBV10-3 and TRBJ2-5; TRBD2 matches 13 bases. This CDR3 is 16 amino acids long. V was clipped by 11 bases and J by 7 bases; unmatched bases: 16. Germline CDR1 ENHRY, CDR2 SYGVKD. The CDR3 loop reads CAVREGTSGTGGTQYF. The CDR3, as DNA: TGTGCCGTACGAGAAGGGACTAGCGGGACTGGGGGGACCCAGTACTTC.

The rearrangement joins TRBV21-1 to TRBJ2-5; the tabulated D call, TRBD1, remains unverified against the DNA. TRBV21-1 is an annotated pseudogene. There are 14 residues in the CDR3. CDR3 DNA: TGTGCCAGCAGATGGTCAGGGGGTAGGGAGACCCAGTACTTC. Its protein is CASRWSGGRETQYF.

This chain uses TRBV11-2 with TRBJ1-1, with D unclear. Germline CDR1 and CDR2: SGHAT and FQNNGV. Trimming pared 6 bases from V and 0 bases from J, leaving 11 bases between. The CDR3 consists of 14 residues. The CDR3 sequence is CASSQRRMNTEAFF. The CDR3 DNA sequence: TGTGCCAGCAGTCAGCGCAGGATGAACACTGAAGCTTTCTTT.

The chain recombines TRBV6-5 with TRBJ1-2; D may be TRBD1 (6 bases). Germline CDR1 and CDR2: MNHEY and SVGAGI. The CDR3 is 15 amino acids. Trimming removed 0 bases at V and 4 bases at J, with 12 bases between. In nucleotides, the CDR3 is TGTGCCAGCAGTTACTCCCAGGGGCGAACCTATGGCTACACCTTC. Residues: CASSYSQGRTYGYTF.

The chain joins TRBV19 to TRBJ2-2; the D is unclear. The germline V and J ends were trimmed by 7 bases and 4 bases, with 4 bases remaining between them. The length of the CDR3 is 11 residues. Germline V gene data show CDR1 as LNHDA and CDR2 as SQIVND (reference sequence). The CDR3: CASKSTGELFF. The DNA of the CDR3 is TGTGCCAGTAAGAGCACCGGGGAGCTGTTTTTT. Using reference TRBV19 and TRBJ2-2 for the parts outside the CDR3, the full variable domain is DGGITQSPKYLFRKEGQNVTLSCEQNLNHDAMYWYRQDPGQGLRLIYYSQIVNDFQKGDIAEGYSVSREKKESFPLTVTSAQKNPTAFYLCASKSTGELFFGEGSRLTVL.

The chain has TRBV28 and TRBJ1-4, with D unresolved. Trimming pared 3 bases from V and 7 bases from J, leaving 3 bases between. This CDR3 has 11 amino acids. Germline V gene data show CDR1 as MDHEN and CDR2 as SYDVKM. The CDR3 loop reads CASSFLEKLFF. DNA of the CDR3: TGTGCCAGCAGTTTCCTTGAAAAACTGTTTTTT.